The 29 T cell receptor beta chains below were found in one sample sequenced in a study of blood T cell repertoires in COVID-19. The protocol was immunoSEQ multiplex PCR, while the TCRdb copy is restricted to in-frame clones and leaves out a portion. Of around 500,000 clones detected, approximately 91% appear once; the ten largest clones hold around 8%. What was sequenced was PBMCs or T cells enriched from blood (not recorded which). These receptors originate from a woman aged 55-69 years who had recovered from COVID-19.

The chain links TRBV2 to TRBJ1-4, with 7 positions matching TRBD1. Trimming removed 3 bases from V and 8 bases from J; junction bases left unmatched: 6. The germline V gene encodes CDR1 SNHLY and CDR2 FYNNEI. The CDR3 covers 14 residues. CDR3 nucleotides: TGTGCCAGCAGTGAGACAGGGAAAAAAGAAAAACTGTTTTTT. It codes for CASSETGKKEKLFF.

The chain joins TRBV7-2 to TRBJ2-3; D remains unclear. CDR1 and CDR2 from the germline V gene are SGHTA and FQGNSA. The CDR3 runs 13 residues. Trimming cost V 4 bases and J 6 bases, with 11 bases left between them. The CDR3 DNA reads as TGTGCCAGCAGCTCCGGTTACTATGATACGCAGTATTTT. Its protein product is CASSSGYYDTQYF.

The sample holds one count of this clone. The chain recombines TRBV19 with TRBJ1-1; D perhaps matches TRBD1 (6 bases). Germline-derived CDR1 and CDR2 are LNHDA and SQIVND (reference sequence). Between the trimmed V and J ends, which lost 9 bases and 7 bases, there was a span of 12 bases. CDR3 length equals 11 residues. CDR3 region: CASRLGGEAFF. In DNA form, the CDR3 reads TGTGCCAGCCGATTAGGGGGTGAAGCTTTCTTT.

The V and J genes are TRBV2 and TRBJ2-7; possibly TRBD1 for D (5 bases). V was cut by 5 bases and J by 0 bases, with 11 bases left in between. From germline, CDR1 is SNHLY and CDR2 FYNNEI. The CDR3 consists of 14 residues. The CDR3 protein is CASSSIDSSYEQYV. The DNA of the CDR3 is TGTGCCAGCAGTTCCATCGACAGCTCCTACGAGCAGTACGTC.

This clone was observed once. V gene TRBV27 combines with J gene TRBJ1-3, with 7 bases lining up with TRBD1. The CDR3 consists of 16 residues. Germline assignment: CDR1 MNHEY and CDR2 SMNVEV (reference sequence). V shed 8 bases, J shed 0 bases, and the junction held 10 bases outside the gene matches. CDR3 DNA: TGTGCCAGCGGAATGACAGGGCCCATCTCTGGAAACACCATATATTTT. It translates to CASGMTGPISGNTIYF.

This chain uses TRBV28 with TRBJ2-7, with 11 bases that match TRBD1. The CDR3 length is 14 residues. V lost 8 bases to trimming and J lost 3 bases; unmatched junction nucleotides: 6. Germline V CDR1 and CDR2: MDHEN, SYDVKM. The CDR3: CASYGGTGGYEQYF. The CDR3 nucleotides are TGTGCCAGCTACGGGGGGACAGGGGGCTACGAGCAGTACTTC.

V is TRBV18 and J is TRBJ1-2; TRBD1 is a possible D gene (5 bases). The CDR3 length is 17 residues. CDR1 and CDR2 from the germline V gene are KGHSH and LQKENI. Trimming took off 1 base at V and 3 bases at J, with 18 bases between the two ends. CDR3 in DNA: TGTGCCAGCTCACCACTCTCCGGGCAGGGTAATCACTATGGCTACACCTTC. As protein: CASSPLSGQGNHYGYTF. Filled out from reference TRBV18 and TRBJ1-2, the complete variable domain reads NAGVMQNPRHLVRRRGQEARLRCSPMKGHSHVYWYRQLPEEGLKFMVYLQKENIIDESGMPKERFSAEFPKEGPSILRIQQVVRGDSAAYFCASSPLSGQGNHYGYTFGSGTRLTVV.

The chain has TRBV5-4 and TRBJ2-5, with TRBD1 matching over 7 bases. The CDR3 loop spans 15 amino acids. Germline-derived CDR1 and CDR2 are SGHNT and YYREEE (reference sequence). Trimming took 6 bases from V and 1 from J; bases not matched to a gene: 9. The DNA of the CDR3 is TGTGCCAGCACCCTGACAGGGACCCTCCAAGAGACCCAGTACTTC. Residues: CASTLTGTLQETQYF.

This chain connects TRBV5-6 to TRBJ1-6, with 7 bases that match TRBD1. Trimming removed 2 bases from V and 4 bases from J; junction bases left unmatched: 0. Germline V gene data show CDR1 as SGHDT and CDR2 as YYEEEE. This CDR3 has 14 amino acids. In nucleotides, the CDR3 is TGTGCCAGCAGCTTCAGGGGGTATAATTCACCCCTCCACTTT. It specifies CASSFRGYNSPLHF.

The count of this clone is one. The rearrangement links TRBV9 to TRBJ1-1; 8 nucleotides line up with TRBD1. The V and J ends lost 5 bases and 12 bases, in that order; junction bases with no gene match: 18. Germline CDR1 reads SGDLS; CDR2 reads YYNGEE. The CDR3 is 15 amino acids. The CDR3 DNA is TGTGCCAGCAGTCAGAATTCAGATAGGACAGGGAGGACTTTCTTT. Its translation: CASSQNSDRTGRTFF. Filled out from reference TRBV9 and TRBJ1-1, the complete variable domain reads DSGVTQTPKHLITATGQRVTLRCSPRSGDLSVYWYQQSLDQGLQFLIQYYNGEERAKGNILERFSAQQFPDLHSELNLSSLELGDSALYFCASSQNSDRTGRTFFGQGTRLTVV.

The J gene is TRBJ2-1, the V gene TRBV18; D may be TRBD2 (6 bases). V was shortened by 3 bases and J by 9 bases, with 6 bases between the two germline ends. The CDR3 contains 11 residues. Germline CDR1 is KGHSH and CDR2 is LQKENI. The DNA for the CDR3 is TGTGCCAGCTCACCCGGGAGTGAGCAGTTCTTC. It yields the protein CASSPGSEQFF.

J is TRBJ1-2 and V is TRBV5-5; D may be TRBD1 (5 bases). Germline V gene data show CDR1 as SGHKS and CDR2 as YYEKEE (reference sequence). This CDR3 has 16 residues. The ends were cut back, 2 bases at V and 5 bases at J, with 19 bases in the middle. The CDR3 DNA reads as TGTGCCAGCAGCTTAGGTGGGGCCTGGGGGGTGTATGGCTACACCTTC. It codes for CASSLGGAWGVYGYTF.

CDR3 sequence (DNA): TGTGCCAGTAGTATAAACCCCCTAGCGACAGATACGCAGTATTTT. Translated, it gives CASSINPLATDTQYF. The chain combines TRBV19 with TRBJ2-3, with D possibly being TRBD2 (6 bases). There are 15 residues in the CDR3. CDR1 and CDR2 from the germline V gene are LNHDA and SQIVND (reference sequence). Trimming shortened V by 2 bases and J by 3 bases, and 12 bases separated the two germline ends.

The V and J genes are TRBV27 and TRBJ1-1; 10 bases agree with TRBD1. V shed 5 bases, J shed 1 base, and the junction held 13 bases outside the gene matches. Germline V lookup: CDR1 MNHEY, CDR2 SMNVEV (reference sequence). The CDR3 has 18 amino acids. In nucleotides, the CDR3 is TGTGCCAGCAGTCCCGGACAGGGGGAAAGGACGAGGAACACTGAAGCTTTCTTT. Translating it yields CASSPGQGERTRNTEAFF.

This clone appeared a single time. The chain couples TRBV12-3 or TRBV12-4 to TRBJ1-1; D is possibly TRBD1 (6 bases). This CDR3 has 13 amino acids. V gave up 3 bases and J gave up 9 bases, with 14 bases separating them. In DNA form, the CDR3 reads TGTGCCAGCAGTTTGAATTCCGGGACAAAAGCTTTCTTT. Residues: CASSLNSGTKAFF.

V and J are TRBV2 and TRBJ1-1; D possibly corresponds to TRBD1 (6 bases). Germline CDR1 is SNHLY and CDR2 is FYNNEI. This CDR3 region has 15 residues. V was pared by 5 bases and J by 1 base, with 14 bases between. CDR3 residues: CASSLLRQENTEAFF. The DNA for the CDR3 is TGTGCCAGCAGTTTATTAAGACAGGAGAACACTGAAGCTTTCTTT.

The chain couples TRBV6-2 or TRBV6-3 to TRBJ1-1; 11 bases are shared with TRBD1. V lost 5 bases, J lost 1 base, and 9 bases stayed unmatched. The CDR3 runs 17 residues. The germline CDR1 and CDR2 sequences are MNHEY and SVGEGT. In DNA, the CDR3 is TGTGCCAGCAGTCGTCCCGGGACAGGGGGAGAGAACACTGAAGCTTTCTTT. This gives the protein CASSRPGTGGENTEAFF.

This sequence joins TRBV14 and TRBJ1-1; 8 bases map to TRBD1. CDR1 is SGHDN, CDR2 FVKESK, per germline. After removal of 2 bases from V and 1 base from J, the junction contained 3 bases not matched to a gene. This CDR3 is built from 15 residues. DNA for the CDR3: TGTGCCAGCAGCCAACCCGGACAGGGGAACACTGAAGCTTTCTTT. Its protein product is CASSQPGQGNTEAFF.

The chain is built from TRBV5-1 and TRBJ2-3; 7 bases are shared with TRBD1. The V segment lost 4 bases and the J segment 3 bases; nucleotides outside the gene matches: 5. Germline V CDR1 and CDR2: SGHRS, YFSETQ. CDR3 length equals 14 residues. CDR3 bases: TGCGCCAGCAGCCCGGGACAGATAACAGATACGCAGTATTTT. Translated: CASSPGQITDTQYF. Based on the CDR3 plus reference TRBV5-1 and TRBJ2-3, the full variable domain is KAGVTQTPRYLIKTRGQQVTLSCSPISGHRSVSWYQQTPGQGLQFLFEYFSETQRNKGNFPGRFSGRQFSNSRSEMNVSTLELGDSALYLCASSPGQITDTQYFGPGTRLTVL.

The rearrangement joins TRBV5-1 to TRBJ2-1; D is possibly TRBD2 (6 bases). CDR1 is SGHRS, CDR2 YFSETQ, per germline. Trimming took 0 bases from V and 0 from J, leaving 10 bases between them. CDR3 length: 16 amino acids. The DNA for the CDR3 is TGCGCCAGCAGCTTGGCGGCGGGGAGCTCCTACAATGAGCAGTTCTTC. It specifies CASSLAAGSSYNEQFF.

The J gene is TRBJ1-3, the V gene TRBV15; maybe TRBD1 (6 bases). V dropped 2 bases and J dropped 0 bases, with 11 bases sitting between them. Looked up from germline, CDR1 is LNHNV and CDR2 is YYDKDF (reference sequence). The CDR3 has 16 residues. For the CDR3, the DNA is TGTGCCACCAGCAGACGGACAGCCGACTCTGGAAACACCATATATTTT. Protein sequence: CATSRRTADSGNTIYF.

This chain uses TRBV21-1 with TRBJ1-1; the D call in the table, TRBD1, was not verified against the DNA. TRBV21-1 is a listed pseudogene. This CDR3 is 14 amino acids long. The CDR3: CASSWAGQNTEAFF. CDR3 nucleotide sequence: TGTGCCAGCAGCTGGGCAGGGCAGAACACTGAAGCTTTCTTT.

This clone was counted a single time. The chain has TRBV7-2 and TRBJ2-1; 12 nucleotides align to TRBD2. Germline CDR1 and CDR2: SGHTA and FQGNSA. V shed 2 bases, J shed 5 bases, and the junction held 1 base outside the gene matches. CDR3 length: 15 residues. CDR3 protein: CASSLLAGGNNEQFF. The DNA for the CDR3 is TGTGCCAGCAGCTTACTAGCGGGGGGGAACAATGAGCAGTTCTTC. Full variable domain (rest looked up from reference TRBV7-2 and TRBJ2-1): GAGVSQSPSNKVTEKGKDVELRCDPISGHTALYWYRQSLGQGLEFLIYFQGNSAPDKSGLPSDRFSAERTGGSVSTLTIQRTQQEDSAVYLCASSLLAGGNNEQFFGPGTRLTVL.

The gene calls are TRBV11-2 and TRBJ2-5; 9 nucleotides align to TRBD1. Germline trimming cut 6 bases from V and 5 bases from J; bases unmatched to any gene: 13. This CDR3 contains 16 residues. Germline values: CDR1 SGHAT, CDR2 FQNNGV. CDR3 region: CASRAPGTGRRETQYF. In DNA, the CDR3 is TGTGCCAGCAGAGCCCCCGGGACAGGGCGGCGGGAGACCCAGTACTTC.

The V and J genes are TRBV5-1 and TRBJ2-3; D is possibly TRBD1 (6 bases). CDR3 length equals 15 residues. Trimming removed 1 base at V and 6 bases at J, with 15 bases between. Germline V gene data show CDR1 as SGHRS and CDR2 as YFSETQ. The CDR3 nucleotides are TGCGCCAGCAGCTTGCGACAGGAGGCTCGGGATACGCAGTATTTT. Its translation: CASSLRQEARDTQYF.

This clone was counted between two and nine times. The V call is TRBV2, the J call TRBJ1-2, with D perhaps TRBD1 (6 bases). V was clipped by 7 bases and J by 4 bases, with 16 bases between them. The CDR3 runs to 14 residues. Germline CDR1 reads SNHLY; CDR2 reads FYNNEI. The CDR3 bases are TGTGCCAGCATGGAACAGGGCGGTGGCTATGGCTACACCTTC. Translated: CASMEQGGGYGYTF.

The sample holds a few counts of this clone. Other DNA sequences within the sample encode an identical CDR3. The chain couples TRBV12-3 or TRBV12-4 to TRBJ1-2; 8 positions agree with TRBD1. The CDR3 is 13 residues long. J lost 2 bases, V lost 5 bases, and 1 base had no gene match. This CDR3 is CASSRQGNYGYTF. Written as DNA, the CDR3 is TGTGCCAGCAGTAGACAGGGGAACTATGGCTACACCTTC.

The genes are TRBV7-2 and TRBJ1-5, with D possibly matching TRBD1 (6 bases). The germline gives CDR1 SGHTA, CDR2 FQGNSA. V lost 2 bases to trimming and J lost 1 base, with 9 bases between them. The CDR3 length is 15 residues. The CDR3 sequence: CASSLTRGSNQPQHF. The CDR3 DNA is TGTGCCAGCAGCTTAACCAGGGGCAGCAATCAGCCCCAGCATTTT.

The chain is built from TRBV4-1 and TRBJ1-2, with 8 bases that match TRBD1. CDR3 length: 16 amino acids. The ends lost 6 bases at V and 8 bases at J; junction bases unmatched: 17. The germline V gene encodes CDR1 MGHRA and CDR2 YSYEKL. The CDR3 loop reads CASSEITGQGKEGYTF. Here the CDR3 DNA reads TGCGCCAGCAGTGAGATCACCGGACAGGGAAAAGAGGGCTACACCTTC.